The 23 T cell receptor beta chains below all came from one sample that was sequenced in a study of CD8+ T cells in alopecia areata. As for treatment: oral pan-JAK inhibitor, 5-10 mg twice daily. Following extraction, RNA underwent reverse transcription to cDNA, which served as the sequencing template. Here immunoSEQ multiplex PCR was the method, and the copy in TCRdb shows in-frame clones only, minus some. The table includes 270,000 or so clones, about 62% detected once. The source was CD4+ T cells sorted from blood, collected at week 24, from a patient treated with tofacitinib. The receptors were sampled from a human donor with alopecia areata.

DNA for the CDR3: TGCGCCAGCAGCTTGGAGCGGGGGAACAATGAGCAGTTCTTC. Translating it yields CASSLERGNNEQFF. The chain links TRBV5-1 to TRBJ2-1, with 8 bases lining up with TRBD2. The CDR3 is made up of 14 amino acids. Looked up from germline, CDR1 is SGHRS and CDR2 is YFSETQ. Germline trimming cut 0 bases from V and 5 bases from J; bases unmatched to any gene: 1.

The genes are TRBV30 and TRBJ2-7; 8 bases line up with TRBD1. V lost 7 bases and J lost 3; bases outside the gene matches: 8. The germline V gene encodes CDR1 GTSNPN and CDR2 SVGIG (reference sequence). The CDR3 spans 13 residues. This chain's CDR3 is CASRIGQGYEQYF. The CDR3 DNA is TGTGCCTCCCGAATTGGACAGGGCTACGAGCAGTACTTC.

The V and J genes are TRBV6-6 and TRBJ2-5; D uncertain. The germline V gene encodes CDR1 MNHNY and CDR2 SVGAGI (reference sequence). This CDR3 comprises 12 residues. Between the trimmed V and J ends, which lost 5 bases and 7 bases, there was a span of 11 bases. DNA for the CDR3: TGTGCCAGCAGTGCCTTCTGGGGGACCCAGTACTTC. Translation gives CASSAFWGTQYF.

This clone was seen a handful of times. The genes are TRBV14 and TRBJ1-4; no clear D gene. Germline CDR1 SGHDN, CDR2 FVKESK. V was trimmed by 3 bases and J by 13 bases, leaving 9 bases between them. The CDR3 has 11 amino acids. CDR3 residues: CASSQGRLLFF. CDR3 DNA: TGTGCCAGCAGCCAGGGAAGGCTACTGTTTTTT.

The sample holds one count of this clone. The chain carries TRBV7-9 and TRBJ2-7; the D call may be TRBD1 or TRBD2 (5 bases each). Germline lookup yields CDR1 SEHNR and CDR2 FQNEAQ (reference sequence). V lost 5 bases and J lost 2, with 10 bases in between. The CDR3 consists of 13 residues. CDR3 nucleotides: TGTGCCAGCAGCCGGGACGGACCCTACGAGCAGTACTTC. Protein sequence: CASSRDGPYEQYF.

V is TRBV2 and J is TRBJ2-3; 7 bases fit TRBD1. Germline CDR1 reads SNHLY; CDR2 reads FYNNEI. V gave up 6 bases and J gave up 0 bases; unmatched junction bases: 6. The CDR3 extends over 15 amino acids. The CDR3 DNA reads TGTGCCAGCAGCCAACAGGGGTTTAGCACAGATACGCAGTATTTT. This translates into CASSQQGFSTDTQYF. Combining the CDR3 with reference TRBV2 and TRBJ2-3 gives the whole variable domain EPEVTQTPSHQVTQMGQEVILRCVPISNHLYFYWYRQILGQKVEFLVSFYNNEISEKSEIFDDQFSVERPDGSNFTLKIRSTKLEDSAMYFCASSQQGFSTDTQYFGPGTRLTVL.

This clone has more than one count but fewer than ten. CDR3 sequence reads: CASSESRGGTQYF. The DNA for the CDR3 is TGTGCCAGCAGTGAATCGAGAGGTGGGACCCAGTACTTC. V gene TRBV2 combines with J gene TRBJ2-5; D not resolved. The V and J ends lost 2 bases and 7 bases respectively, with 11 bases between them. Looked up from germline, CDR1 is SNHLY and CDR2 is FYNNEI. CDR3 size: 13 residues.

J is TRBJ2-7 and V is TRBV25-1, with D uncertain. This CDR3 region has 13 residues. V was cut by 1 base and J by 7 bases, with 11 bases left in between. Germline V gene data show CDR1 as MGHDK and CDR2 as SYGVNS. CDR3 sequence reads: CASSESIIGEQYF. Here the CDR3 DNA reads TGTGCCAGCAGTGAATCAATTATCGGAGAGCAGTACTTC.

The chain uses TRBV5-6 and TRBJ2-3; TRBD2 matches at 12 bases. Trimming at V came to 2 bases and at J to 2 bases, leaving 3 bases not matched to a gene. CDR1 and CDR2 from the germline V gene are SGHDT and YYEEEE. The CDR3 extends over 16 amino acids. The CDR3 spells CASSLRLAGATDTQYF. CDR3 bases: TGTGCCAGCAGCTTAAGACTAGCGGGGGCCACAGATACGCAGTATTTT.

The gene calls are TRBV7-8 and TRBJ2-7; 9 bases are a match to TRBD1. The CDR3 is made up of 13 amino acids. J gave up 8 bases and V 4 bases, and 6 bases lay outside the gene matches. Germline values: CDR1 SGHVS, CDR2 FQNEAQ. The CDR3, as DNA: TGTGCCAGCAGCTGGACAGGGGAAAATAAGCAGTACTTC. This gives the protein CASSWTGENKQYF.

This CDR3 is CASSWTGVRSQETQYF. The CDR3 coding sequence is TGCGCCAGCAGCTGGACGGGGGTCCGGAGTCAAGAGACCCAGTACTTC. This chain uses TRBV5-1 with TRBJ2-5, with D possibly TRBD2 on 6 matching bases. Germline V CDR1 and CDR2: SGHRS, YFSETQ. V was cut by 3 bases and J by 2 bases, with 17 bases left in between. The CDR3 sequence is 16 residues long.

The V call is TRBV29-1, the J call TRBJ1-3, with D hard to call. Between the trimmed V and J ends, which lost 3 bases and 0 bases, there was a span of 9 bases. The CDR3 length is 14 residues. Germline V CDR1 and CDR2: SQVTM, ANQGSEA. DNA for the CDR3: TGCAGCGTTGATTCCAGGAACTCTGGAAACACCATATATTTT. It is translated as CSVDSRNSGNTIYF.

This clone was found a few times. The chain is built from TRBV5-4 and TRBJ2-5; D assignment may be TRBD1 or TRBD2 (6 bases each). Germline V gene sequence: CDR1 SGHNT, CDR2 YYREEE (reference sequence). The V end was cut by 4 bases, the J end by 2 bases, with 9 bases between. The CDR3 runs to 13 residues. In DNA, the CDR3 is TGTGCCAGCAGCCAAGGGGGGCAAGAGACCCAGTACTTC. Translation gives CASSQGGQETQYF.

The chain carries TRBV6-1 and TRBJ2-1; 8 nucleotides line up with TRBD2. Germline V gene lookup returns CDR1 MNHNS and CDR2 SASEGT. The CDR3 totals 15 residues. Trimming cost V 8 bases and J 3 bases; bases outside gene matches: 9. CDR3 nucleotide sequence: TGTGCCAGCGGGCTAAGGGCGGGGGGCTACAATGAGCAGTTCTTC. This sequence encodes CASGLRAGGYNEQFF.

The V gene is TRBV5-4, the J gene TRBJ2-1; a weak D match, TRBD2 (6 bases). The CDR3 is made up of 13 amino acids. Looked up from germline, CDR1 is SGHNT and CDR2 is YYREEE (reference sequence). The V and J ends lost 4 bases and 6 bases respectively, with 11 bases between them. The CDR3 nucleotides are TGTGCCAGCAGCCCTGGGACTTCCAATGAGCAGTTCTTC. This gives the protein CASSPGTSNEQFF.

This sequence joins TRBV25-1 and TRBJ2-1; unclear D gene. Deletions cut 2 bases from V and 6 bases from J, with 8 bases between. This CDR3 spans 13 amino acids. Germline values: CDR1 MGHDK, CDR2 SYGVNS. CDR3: CASSELVGNEQFF. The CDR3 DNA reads TGTGCCAGCAGTGAACTAGTGGGCAATGAGCAGTTCTTC. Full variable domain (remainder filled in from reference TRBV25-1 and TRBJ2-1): EADIYQTPRYLVIGTGKKITLECSQTMGHDKMYWYQQDPGMELHLIHYSYGVNSTEKGDLSSESTVSRIRTEHFPLTLESARPSHTSQYLCASSELVGNEQFFGPGTRLTVL.

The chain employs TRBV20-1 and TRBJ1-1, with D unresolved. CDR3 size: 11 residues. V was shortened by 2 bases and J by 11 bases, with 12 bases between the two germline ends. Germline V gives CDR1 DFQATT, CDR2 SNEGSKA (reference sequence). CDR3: CSARLGVIAFF. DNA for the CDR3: TGCAGTGCTAGACTCGGGGTTATCGCTTTCTTT.

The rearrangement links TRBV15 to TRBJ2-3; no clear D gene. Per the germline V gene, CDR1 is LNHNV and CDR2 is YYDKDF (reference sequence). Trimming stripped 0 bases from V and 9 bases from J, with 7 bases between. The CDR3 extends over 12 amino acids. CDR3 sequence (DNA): TGTGCCACCAGCAGAGATCGCCTAACGCAGTATTTT. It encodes CATSRDRLTQYF.

CDR3 protein: CAWSVQGAHAFYGYTF. The CDR3, as DNA: TGTGCCTGGAGTGTACAGGGCGCCCACGCCTTCTATGGCTACACCTTC. The gene calls are TRBV30 and TRBJ1-2, with a tentative D call TRBD1 (6 bases). CDR3 size: 16 residues. Trimming pared 0 bases from V and 4 bases from J, leaving 18 bases between. From germline, CDR1 is GTSNPN and CDR2 SVGIG (reference sequence).

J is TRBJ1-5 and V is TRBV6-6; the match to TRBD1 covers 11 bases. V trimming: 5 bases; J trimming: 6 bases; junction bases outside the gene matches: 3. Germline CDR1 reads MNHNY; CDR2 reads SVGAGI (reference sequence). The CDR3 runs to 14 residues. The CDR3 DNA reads TGTGCCAGCAGTCGCGGGACAGGGGGTCAGCCCCAGCATTTT. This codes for CASSRGTGGQPQHF.

The CDR3 protein is CASSVSFQPQHF. CDR3 DNA: TGTGCCAGCAGTGTGTCGTTCCAGCCCCAGCATTTT. The chain carries TRBV2 and TRBJ1-5; D not certain. Deletions cut 4 bases from V and 7 bases from J, with 8 bases between. Germline V gene sequence: CDR1 SNHLY, CDR2 FYNNEI. The CDR3 has 12 amino acids.

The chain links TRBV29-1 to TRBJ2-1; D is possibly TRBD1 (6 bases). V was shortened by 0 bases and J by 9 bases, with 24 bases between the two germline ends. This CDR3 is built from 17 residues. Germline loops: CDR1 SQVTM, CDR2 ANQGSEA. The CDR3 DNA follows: TGCAGCGTTGAAGAAGTTCACAGGGTTGAGGGATTGAGTGAGCAGTTCTTC. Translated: CSVEEVHRVEGLSEQFF.

CDR3 sequence reads: CASSPGGSGADTQYF. In DNA, the CDR3 is TGTGCCAGCTCACCAGGGGGAAGTGGAGCAGATACGCAGTATTTT. V usage is TRBV18 and J usage is TRBJ2-3, with D perhaps assigned TRBD1 or TRBD2 (5 bases each). V gave up 2 bases and J gave up 4 bases, with 13 bases separating them. The CDR3 loop spans 15 amino acids. The germline CDR1 and CDR2 sequences are KGHSH and LQKENI.